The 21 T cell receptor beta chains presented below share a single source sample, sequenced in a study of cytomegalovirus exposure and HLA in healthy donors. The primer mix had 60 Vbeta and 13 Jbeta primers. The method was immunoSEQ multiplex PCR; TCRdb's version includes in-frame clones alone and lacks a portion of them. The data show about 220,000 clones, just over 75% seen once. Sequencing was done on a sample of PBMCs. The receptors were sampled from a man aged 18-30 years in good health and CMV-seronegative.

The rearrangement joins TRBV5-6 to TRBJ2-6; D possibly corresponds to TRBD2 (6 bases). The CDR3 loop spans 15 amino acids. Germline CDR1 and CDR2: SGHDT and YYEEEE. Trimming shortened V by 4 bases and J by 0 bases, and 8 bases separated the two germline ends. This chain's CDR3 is CASSPGDSGANVLTF. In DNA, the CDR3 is TGTGCCAGCAGCCCGGGAGACTCTGGGGCCAACGTCCTGACTTTC.

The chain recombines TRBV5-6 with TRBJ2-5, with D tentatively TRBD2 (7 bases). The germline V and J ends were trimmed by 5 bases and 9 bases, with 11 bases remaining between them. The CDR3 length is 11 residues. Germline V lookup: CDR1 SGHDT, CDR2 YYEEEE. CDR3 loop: CASRRGGPQYF. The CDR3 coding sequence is TGTGCCAGCAGGAGGGGGGGTCCCCAGTACTTC.

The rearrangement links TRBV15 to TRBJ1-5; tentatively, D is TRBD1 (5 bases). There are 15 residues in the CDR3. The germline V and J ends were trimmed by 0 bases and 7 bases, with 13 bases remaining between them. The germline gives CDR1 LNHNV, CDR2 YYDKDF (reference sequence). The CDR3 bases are TGTGCCACCAGCAGAGATCTTGGGGCAGAGCAGCCCCAGCATTTT. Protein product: CATSRDLGAEQPQHF.

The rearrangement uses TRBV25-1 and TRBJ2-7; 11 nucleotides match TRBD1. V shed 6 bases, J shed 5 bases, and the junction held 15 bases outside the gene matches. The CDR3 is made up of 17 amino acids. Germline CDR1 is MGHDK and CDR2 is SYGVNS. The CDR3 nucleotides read TGTGCCAGCAGAGGGTGGAAAAAGGACAGGGGGCTCCACGAGCAGTACTTC. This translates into CASRGWKKDRGLHEQYF.

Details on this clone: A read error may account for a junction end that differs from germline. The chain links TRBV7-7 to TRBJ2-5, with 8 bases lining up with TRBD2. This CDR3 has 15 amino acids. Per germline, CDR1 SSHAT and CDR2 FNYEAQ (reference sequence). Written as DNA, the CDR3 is TGTGCTAGCAGCCCCGGGGGGGTACCAGGAGAGACCCAGTACTTC. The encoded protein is CASSPGGVPGETQYF.

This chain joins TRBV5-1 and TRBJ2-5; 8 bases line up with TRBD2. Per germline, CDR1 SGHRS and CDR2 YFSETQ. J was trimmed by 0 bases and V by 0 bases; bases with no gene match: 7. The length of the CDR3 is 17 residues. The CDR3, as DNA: TGCGCCAGCAGCTTGGACCCCCAGCGGGAGAACCAAGAGACCCAGTACTTC. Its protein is CASSLDPQRENQETQYF.

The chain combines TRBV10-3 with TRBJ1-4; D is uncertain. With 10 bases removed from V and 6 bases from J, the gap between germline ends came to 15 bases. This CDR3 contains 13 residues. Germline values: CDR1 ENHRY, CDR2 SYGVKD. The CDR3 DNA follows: TGTGCCAGCGCCCAGCGTTTAGATGAAAAACTGTTTTTT. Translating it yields CASAQRLDEKLFF.

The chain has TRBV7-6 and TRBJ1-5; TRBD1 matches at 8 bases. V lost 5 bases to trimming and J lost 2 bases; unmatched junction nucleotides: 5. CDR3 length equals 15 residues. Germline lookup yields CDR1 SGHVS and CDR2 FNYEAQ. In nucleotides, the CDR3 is TGTGCCAGCAGCCCCGTGGACAGGGGCAATCAGCCCCAGCATTTT. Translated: CASSPVDRGNQPQHF.

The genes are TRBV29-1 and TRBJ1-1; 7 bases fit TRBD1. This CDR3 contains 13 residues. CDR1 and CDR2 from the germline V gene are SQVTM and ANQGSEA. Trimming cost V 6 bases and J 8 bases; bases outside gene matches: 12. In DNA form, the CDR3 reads TGCAGCGTGGCAGAACAGGGGAGGAGAGAAGCTTTCTTT. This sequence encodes CSVAEQGRREAFF.

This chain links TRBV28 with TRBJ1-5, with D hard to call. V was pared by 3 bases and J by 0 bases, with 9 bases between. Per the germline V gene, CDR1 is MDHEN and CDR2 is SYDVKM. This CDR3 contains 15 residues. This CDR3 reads CASSFLQNSNQPQHF. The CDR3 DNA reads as TGTGCCAGCAGTTTTTTACAGAATAGCAATCAGCCCCAGCATTTT. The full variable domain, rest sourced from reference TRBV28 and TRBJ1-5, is DVKVTQSSRYLVKRTGEKVFLECVQDMDHENMFWYRQDPGLGLRLIYFSYDVKMKEKGDIPEGYSVSREKKERFSLILESASTNQTSMYLCASSFLQNSNQPQHFGDGTRLSIL.

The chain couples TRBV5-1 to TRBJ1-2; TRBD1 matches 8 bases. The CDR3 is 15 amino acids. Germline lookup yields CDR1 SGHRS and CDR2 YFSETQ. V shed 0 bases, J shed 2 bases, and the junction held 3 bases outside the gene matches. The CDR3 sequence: CASSLVTGANYGYTF. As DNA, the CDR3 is TGCGCCAGCAGCTTGGTGACAGGGGCCAACTATGGCTACACCTTC.

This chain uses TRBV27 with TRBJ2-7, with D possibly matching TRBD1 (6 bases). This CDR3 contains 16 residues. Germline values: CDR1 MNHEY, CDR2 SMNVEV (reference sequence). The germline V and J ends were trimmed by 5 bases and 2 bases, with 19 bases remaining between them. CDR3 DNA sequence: TGTGCCAGCAGTCTCTCCCCGGACAGAATAGCCTACGAGCAGTACTTC. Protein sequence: CASSLSPDRIAYEQYF.

The DNA for the CDR3 is TGTGCCAGCAGTTACAGTCAGGGGATCACCGGGGAGCTGTTTTTT. Translating gives CASSYSQGITGELFF. The genes are TRBV6-5 and TRBJ2-2, with D perhaps TRBD1 (6 bases). Germline CDR1 and CDR2: MNHEY and SVGAGI. This CDR3 is built from 15 residues. Trimming left V 2 bases short and J 4 bases short, with 11 bases between.

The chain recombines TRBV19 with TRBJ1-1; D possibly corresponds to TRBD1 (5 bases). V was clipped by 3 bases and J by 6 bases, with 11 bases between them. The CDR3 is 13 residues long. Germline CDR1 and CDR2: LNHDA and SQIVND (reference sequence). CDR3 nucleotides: TGTGCCAGTAGTATCTACATCAGGGCTGAAGCTTTCTTT. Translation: CASSIYIRAEAFF.

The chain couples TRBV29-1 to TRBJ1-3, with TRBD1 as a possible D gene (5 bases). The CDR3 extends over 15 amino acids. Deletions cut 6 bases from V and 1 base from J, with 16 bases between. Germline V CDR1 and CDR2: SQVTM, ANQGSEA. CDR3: CSVGKSGTSGNTIYF. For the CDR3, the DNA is TGCAGCGTCGGAAAATCAGGGACTTCTGGAAACACCATATATTTT. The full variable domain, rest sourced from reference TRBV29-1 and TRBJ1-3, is SAVISQKPSRDICQRGTSLTIQCQVDSQVTMMFWYRQQPGQSLTLIATANQGSEATYESGFVIDKFPISRPNLTFSTLTVSNMSPEDSSIYLCSVGKSGTSGNTIYFGEGSWLTVV.

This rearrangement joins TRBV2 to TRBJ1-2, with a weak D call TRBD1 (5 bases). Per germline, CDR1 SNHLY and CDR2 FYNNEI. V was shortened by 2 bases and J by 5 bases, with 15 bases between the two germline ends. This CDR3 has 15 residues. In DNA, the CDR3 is TGTGCCAGCAGTGAATCGGTCTCCGGGGGGTATGGCTACACCTTC. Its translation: CASSESVSGGYGYTF.

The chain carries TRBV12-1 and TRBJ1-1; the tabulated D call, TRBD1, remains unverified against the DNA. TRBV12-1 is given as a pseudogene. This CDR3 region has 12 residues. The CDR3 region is CASSLAPRGAFF. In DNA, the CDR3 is TGTGCCAGCAGCCTGGCTCCCAGGGGAGCTTTCTTT.

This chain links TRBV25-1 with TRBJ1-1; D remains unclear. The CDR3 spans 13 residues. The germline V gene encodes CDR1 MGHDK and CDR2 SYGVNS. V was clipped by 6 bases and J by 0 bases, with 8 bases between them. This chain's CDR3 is CASRLTLNTEAFF. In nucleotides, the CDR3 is TGTGCCAGCAGACTGACTTTGAACACTGAAGCTTTCTTT.

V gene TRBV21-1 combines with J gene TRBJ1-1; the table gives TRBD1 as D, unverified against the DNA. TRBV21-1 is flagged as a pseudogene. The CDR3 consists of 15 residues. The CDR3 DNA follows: TGTGCCAGCAGCAGATGGGACAGAAAGAACACTGAAGCTTTCTTT. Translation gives CASSRWDRKNTEAFF.

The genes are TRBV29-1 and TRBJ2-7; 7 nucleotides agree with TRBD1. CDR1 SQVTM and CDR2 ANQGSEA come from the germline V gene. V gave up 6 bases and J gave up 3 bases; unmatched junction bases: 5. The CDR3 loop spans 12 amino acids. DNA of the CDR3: TGCAGCGTCCGGACAGGCCGCTACGAGCAGTACTTC. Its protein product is CSVRTGRYEQYF.

CDR3 bases: TGTGCCAGCAGCCCCTCCCCTGGAAACACCATATATTTT. Translating it yields CASSPSPGNTIYF. The chain employs TRBV9 and TRBJ1-3; D uncertain. Germline V gene lookup returns CDR1 SGDLS and CDR2 YYNGEE. The CDR3 covers 13 residues. V was clipped by 4 bases and J by 2 bases, with 7 bases between them. Full variable domain (rest looked up from reference TRBV9 and TRBJ1-3): DSGVTQTPKHLITATGQRVTLRCSPRSGDLSVYWYQQSLDQGLQFLIQYYNGEERAKGNILERFSAQQFPDLHSELNLSSLELGDSALYFCASSPSPGNTIYFGEGSWLTVV.